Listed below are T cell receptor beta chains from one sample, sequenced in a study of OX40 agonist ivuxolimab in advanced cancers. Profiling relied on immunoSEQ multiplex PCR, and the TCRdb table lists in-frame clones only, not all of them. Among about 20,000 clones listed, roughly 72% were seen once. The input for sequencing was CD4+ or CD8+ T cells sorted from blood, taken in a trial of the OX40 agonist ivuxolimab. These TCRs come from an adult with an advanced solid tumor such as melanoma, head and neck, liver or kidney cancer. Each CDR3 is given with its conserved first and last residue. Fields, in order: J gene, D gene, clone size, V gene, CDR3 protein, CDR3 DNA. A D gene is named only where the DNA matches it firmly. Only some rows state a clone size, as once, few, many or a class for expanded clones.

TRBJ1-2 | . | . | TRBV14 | CASSQGVRAYTF | TGTGCCAGCAGCCAAGGGGTCCGGGCCTACACCTTC
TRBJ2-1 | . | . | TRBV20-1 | CSARQGHEQFF | TGCAGTGCTAGACAGGGCCATGAGCAGTTCTTC
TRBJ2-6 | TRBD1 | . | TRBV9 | CASSVGRGTGEKSGANVLTF | TGTGCCAGCAGCGTAGGCCGGGGGACAGGGGAAAAGTCTGGGGCCAACGTCCTGACTTTC
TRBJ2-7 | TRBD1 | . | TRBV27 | CASSLSGQWYEQYF | TGTGCCAGCAGTTTATCGGGACAGTGGTACGAGCAGTACTTC
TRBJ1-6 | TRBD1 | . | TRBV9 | CASTPSGQSNSPLHF | TGTGCCAGCACCCCTTCGGGACAGTCGAATTCACCCCTCCACTTT
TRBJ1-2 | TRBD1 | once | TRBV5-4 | CASSRGQGADGYTF | TGTGCCAGCAGCCGTGGACAGGGGGCGGATGGCTACACCTTC
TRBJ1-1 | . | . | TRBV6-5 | CASSYGGILTEAFF | TGTGCCAGCAGTTACGGCGGGATTCTCACTGAAGCTTTCTTT
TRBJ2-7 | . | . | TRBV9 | CASSVAGAASYEQYF | TGTGCCAGCAGCGTGGCGGGGGCCGCCTCCTACGAGCAGTACTTC
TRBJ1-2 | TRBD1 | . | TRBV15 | CATSTDRGTRSYTF | TGTGCCACCAGCACGGACAGGGGGACGAGGAGCTACACCTTC
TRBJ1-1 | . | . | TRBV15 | CATSRDRQAFF | TGTGCCACCAGCAGAGATCGACAAGCTTTCTTT
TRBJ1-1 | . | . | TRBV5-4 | CASSQEQGLGVEAFF | TGTGCCAGCAGCCAAGAACAGGGATTAGGAGTAGAAGCTTTCTTT
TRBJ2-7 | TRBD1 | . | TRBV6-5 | CASSYGTGASYEQYF | TGTGCCAGCAGTTACGGGACAGGGGCCTCGTACGAGCAGTACTTC
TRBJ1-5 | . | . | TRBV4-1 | CASSLSSREVGPQHF | TGCGCCAGCAGCCTCAGTTCCAGGGAAGTCGGGCCCCAGCATTTT
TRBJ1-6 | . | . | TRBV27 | CASSPTGNGSPLHF | TGTGCCAGCAGCCCCACAGGGAATGGTTCACCCCTCCACTTT
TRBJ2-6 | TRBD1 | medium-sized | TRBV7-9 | CASSSTGGGITGANVLTF | TGTGCCAGCAGCTCGACAGGGGGTGGTATCACTGGGGCCAACGTCCTGACTTTC
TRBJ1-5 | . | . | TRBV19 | CASSILGKDSNQPQHF | TGTGCCAGTAGTATACTAGGGAAGGATAGCAATCAGCCCCAGCATTTT
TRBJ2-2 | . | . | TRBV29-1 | CSAVGGSGELFF | TGCAGCGCGGTAGGGGGGTCCGGGGAGCTGTTTTTT
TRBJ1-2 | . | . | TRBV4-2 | CASRWSYQTYGYTF | TGTGCCAGCAGGTGGTCGTACCAGACCTATGGCTACACCTTC
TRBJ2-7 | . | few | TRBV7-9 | CASSILGAGEQYF | TGTGCCAGCAGCATCTTAGGGGCAGGGGAGCAGTACTTC
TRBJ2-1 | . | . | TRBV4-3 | CASSQWGSYNEQFF | TGCGCCAGCAGCCAATGGGGCAGTTACAATGAGCAGTTCTTC
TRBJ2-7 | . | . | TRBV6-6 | CASRKTRKGEQYF | TGTGCCAGCAGGAAGACTAGAAAAGGCGAGCAGTACTTC
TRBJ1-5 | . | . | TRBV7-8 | CASSSTGNSNQPQHF | TGTGCCAGCAGCTCCACAGGGAATAGCAATCAGCCCCAGCATTTT
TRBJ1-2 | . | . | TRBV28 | CASRSGFGVSYGYTF | TGTGCCAGCAGATCCGGTTTTGGCGTTTCCTATGGCTACACCTTC
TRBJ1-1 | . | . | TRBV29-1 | CSVDPGSTEAFF | TGCAGCGTTGACCCCGGGAGCACTGAAGCTTTCTTT
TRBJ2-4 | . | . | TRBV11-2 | CASSWTARGEAKNIQYF | TGTGCCAGCAGCTGGACCGCGAGGGGGGAAGCCAAAAACATTCAGTACTTC
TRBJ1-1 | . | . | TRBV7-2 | CASSLARWGHKLNTEAFF | TGTGCCAGCAGCTTAGCGCGCTGGGGCCACAAATTGAACACTGAAGCTTTCTTT
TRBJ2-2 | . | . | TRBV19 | CATRFGGELFF | TGTGCCACCCGGTTCGGCGGGGAGCTGTTTTTT
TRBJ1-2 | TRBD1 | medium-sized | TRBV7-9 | CASSSHDRAHYGYTF | TGTGCCAGCAGCTCCCACGACAGGGCTCACTATGGCTACACCTTC
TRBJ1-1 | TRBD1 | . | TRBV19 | CASSRFDRGDTEAFF | TGTGCCAGTAGCCGGTTCGACAGGGGAGATACTGAAGCTTTCTTT
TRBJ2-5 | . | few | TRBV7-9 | CASSPPQGYQETQYF | TGTGCCAGCAGCCCTCCACAGGGATACCAAGAGACCCAGTACTTC
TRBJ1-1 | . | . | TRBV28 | CASRRGYTEAFF | TGTGCCAGCAGAAGGGGGTACACTGAAGCTTTCTTT
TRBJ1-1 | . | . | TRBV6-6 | CASSYGTEAFF | TGTGCCAGCAGTTACGGGACTGAAGCTTTCTTT
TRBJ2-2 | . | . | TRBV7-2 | CASSLLARATGELFF | TGTGCCAGCAGCCTTCTAGCAAGGGCTACCGGGGAGCTGTTTTTT
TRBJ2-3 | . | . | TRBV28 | CASSLPLDLSSTDTQYF | TGTGCCAGCAGTTTACCCCTGGACCTGAGTTCGACAGATACGCAGTATTTT
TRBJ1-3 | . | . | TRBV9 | CASSPGPPSSRNTIYF | TGTGCCAGCAGCCCCGGGCCACCCTCTAGTAGAAACACCATATATTTT
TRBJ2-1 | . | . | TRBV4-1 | CASSQGGGGVSSYNEQFF | TGCGCCAGCAGCCAAGGAGGGGGCGGGGTATCCTCCTACAATGAGCAGTTCTTC
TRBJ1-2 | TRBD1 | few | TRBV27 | CASRDRGDGYTF | TGTGCCAGCAGGGACAGGGGTGACGGCTACACCTTC
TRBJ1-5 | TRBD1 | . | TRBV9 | CETGNQPQHF | TGTGAGACAGGGAATCAGCCCCAGCATTTT
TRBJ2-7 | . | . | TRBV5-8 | CASPRGARGDEQYF | TGTGCCAGCCCCAGGGGGGCCCGCGGGGACGAGCAGTACTTC
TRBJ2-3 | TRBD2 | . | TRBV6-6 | CASRSGTSMSDTQYF | TGTGCCAGCAGGTCCGGGACTAGCATGTCAGATACGCAGTATTTT
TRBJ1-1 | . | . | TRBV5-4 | CASSPSSGTGAFF | TGTGCCAGCAGCCCAAGTTCCGGGACGGGGGCTTTCTTT
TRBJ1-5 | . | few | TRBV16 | CASSQSVRASGQPQHF | TGTGCCAGCAGCCAATCGGTGAGGGCTTCGGGTCAGCCCCAGCATTTT
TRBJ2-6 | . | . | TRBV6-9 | CASSYRPLRANVLTF | TGTGCCAGCAGTTACAGGCCGTTAAGGGCCAACGTCCTGACTTTC
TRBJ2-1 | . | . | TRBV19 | CASSALGDEQFF | TGTGCCAGTAGTGCCCTAGGCGATGAGCAGTTCTTC
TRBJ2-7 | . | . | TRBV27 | CASSLGAGRYYEQYF | TGTGCCAGCAGTTTAGGGGCAGGGCGATACTACGAGCAGTACTTC
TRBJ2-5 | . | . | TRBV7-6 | CASSLGGSIETQYF | TGTGCCAGCAGCTTAGGAGGGTCGATAGAGACCCAGTACTTC
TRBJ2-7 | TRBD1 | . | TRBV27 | CASWTGGYEQYF | TGTGCCAGCTGGACAGGGGGCTACGAGCAGTACTTC
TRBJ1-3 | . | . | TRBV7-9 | CASSHPKGAGNTIYF | TGTGCCAGCAGCCACCCAAAGGGGGCTGGAAACACCATATATTTT
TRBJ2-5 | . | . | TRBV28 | CASSYRAAGAEETQYF | TGTGCCAGCAGTTACAGGGCGGCGGGGGCGGAGGAGACCCAGTACTTC
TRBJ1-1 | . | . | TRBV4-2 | CASSHPSLNTEAFF | TGTGCCAGCAGCCATCCCTCGTTGAACACTGAAGCTTTCTTT
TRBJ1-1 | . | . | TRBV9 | CASSAPGGGDTEAFF | TGTGCCAGCAGCGCCCCAGGCGGGGGAGACACTGAAGCTTTCTTT